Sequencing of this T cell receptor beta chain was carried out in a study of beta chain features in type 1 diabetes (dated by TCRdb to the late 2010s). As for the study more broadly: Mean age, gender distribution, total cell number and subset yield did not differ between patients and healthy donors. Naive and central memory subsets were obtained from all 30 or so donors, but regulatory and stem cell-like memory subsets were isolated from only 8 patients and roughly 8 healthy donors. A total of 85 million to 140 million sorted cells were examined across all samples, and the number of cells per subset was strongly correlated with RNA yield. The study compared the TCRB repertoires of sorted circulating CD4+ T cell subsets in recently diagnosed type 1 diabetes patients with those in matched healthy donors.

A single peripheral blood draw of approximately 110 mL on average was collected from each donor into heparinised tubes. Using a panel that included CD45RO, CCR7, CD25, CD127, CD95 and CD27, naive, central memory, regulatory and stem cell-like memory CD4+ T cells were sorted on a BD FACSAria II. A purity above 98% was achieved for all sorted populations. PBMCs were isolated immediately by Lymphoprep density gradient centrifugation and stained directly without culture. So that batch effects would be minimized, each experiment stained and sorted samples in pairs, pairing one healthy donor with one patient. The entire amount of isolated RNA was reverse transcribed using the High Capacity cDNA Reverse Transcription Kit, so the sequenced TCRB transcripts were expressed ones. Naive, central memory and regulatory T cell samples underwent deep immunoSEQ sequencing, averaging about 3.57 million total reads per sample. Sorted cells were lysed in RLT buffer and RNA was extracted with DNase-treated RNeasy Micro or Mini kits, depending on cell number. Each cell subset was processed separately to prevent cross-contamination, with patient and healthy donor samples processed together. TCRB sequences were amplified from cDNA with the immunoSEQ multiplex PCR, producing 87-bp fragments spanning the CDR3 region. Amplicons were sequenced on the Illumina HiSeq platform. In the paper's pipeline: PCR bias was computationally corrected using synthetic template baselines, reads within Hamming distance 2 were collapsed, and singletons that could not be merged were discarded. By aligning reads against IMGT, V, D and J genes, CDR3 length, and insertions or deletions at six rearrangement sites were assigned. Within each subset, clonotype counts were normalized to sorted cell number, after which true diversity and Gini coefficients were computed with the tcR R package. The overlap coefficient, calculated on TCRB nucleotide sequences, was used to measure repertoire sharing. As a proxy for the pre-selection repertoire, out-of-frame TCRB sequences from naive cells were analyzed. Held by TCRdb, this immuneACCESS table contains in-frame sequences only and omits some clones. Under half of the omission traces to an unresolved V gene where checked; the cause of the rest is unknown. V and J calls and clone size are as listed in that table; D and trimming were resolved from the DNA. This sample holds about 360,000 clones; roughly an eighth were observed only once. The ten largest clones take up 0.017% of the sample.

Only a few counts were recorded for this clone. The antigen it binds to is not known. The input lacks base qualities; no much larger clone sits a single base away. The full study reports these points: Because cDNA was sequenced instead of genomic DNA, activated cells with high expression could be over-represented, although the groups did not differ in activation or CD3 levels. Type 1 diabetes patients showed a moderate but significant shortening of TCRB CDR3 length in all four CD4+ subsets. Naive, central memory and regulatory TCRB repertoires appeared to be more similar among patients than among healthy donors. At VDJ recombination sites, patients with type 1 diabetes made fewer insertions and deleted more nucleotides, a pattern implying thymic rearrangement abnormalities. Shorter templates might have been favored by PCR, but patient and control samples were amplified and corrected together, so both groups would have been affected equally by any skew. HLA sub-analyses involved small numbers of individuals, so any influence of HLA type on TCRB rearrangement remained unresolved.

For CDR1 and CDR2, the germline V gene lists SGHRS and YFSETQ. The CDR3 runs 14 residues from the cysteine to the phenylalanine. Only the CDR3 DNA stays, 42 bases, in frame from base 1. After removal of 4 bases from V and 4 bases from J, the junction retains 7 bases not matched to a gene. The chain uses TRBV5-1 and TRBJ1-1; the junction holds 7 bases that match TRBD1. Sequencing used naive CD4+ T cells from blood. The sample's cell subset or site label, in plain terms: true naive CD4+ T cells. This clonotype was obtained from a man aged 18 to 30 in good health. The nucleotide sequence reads TGCGCCAGCAGCATACGACAGGGTCGCACTGAAGCTTTCTTT. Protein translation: CASSIRQGRTEAFF.